The clone carrying this T cell receptor (beta chain) has a single count. Its target is not known. With 4 bases removed from V and 0 bases from J, the gap between germline ends came to 9 bases. The CDR3 length is 14 residues. Per the germline V gene, CDR1 is SGHDN and CDR2 is FVKESK. Sequencing was performed with immunoSEQ multiplex PCR; in TCRdb, only in-frame clones are kept and a portion is missing. Counted here are about 350,000 clones, about 89% occurring once; the ten biggest clones make up 5%. Regarding treatment: over 15 received Ad26.COV2.S at low or high dose, single or two shots; several received placebo; per-sample allocation not given. After the first vaccine or placebo injection, samples were drawn on day 63. This specimen belongs to a study of Ad26.COV2.S vaccination and SARS-CoV-2 variants. In the study overall: COV1001, an Ad26.COV2.S trial, supplied this vaccine-arm donor.

Broader study findings: Breadth measured for non-spike TCRs was similar across vaccine and placebo recipients. After vaccination, substantial breadth of spike-specific CD8+ and CD4+ responses was reported. Ad26.COV2.S recipients had broader spike-specific TCRs (P = 0.0014).

This chain uses TRBV14 with TRBJ1-1; D call uncertain. The source of this sequence is a person between 18 and 60 years old who received the Ad26.COV2.S COVID-19 vaccine or a placebo. Source: peripheral blood, taken in a trial of Ad26.COV2.S vaccine versus placebo. CDR3 region: CASSPFSLNTEAFF. In DNA form, the CDR3 reads TGTGCCAGCAGCCCCTTTTCGTTGAACACTGAAGCTTTCTTT.